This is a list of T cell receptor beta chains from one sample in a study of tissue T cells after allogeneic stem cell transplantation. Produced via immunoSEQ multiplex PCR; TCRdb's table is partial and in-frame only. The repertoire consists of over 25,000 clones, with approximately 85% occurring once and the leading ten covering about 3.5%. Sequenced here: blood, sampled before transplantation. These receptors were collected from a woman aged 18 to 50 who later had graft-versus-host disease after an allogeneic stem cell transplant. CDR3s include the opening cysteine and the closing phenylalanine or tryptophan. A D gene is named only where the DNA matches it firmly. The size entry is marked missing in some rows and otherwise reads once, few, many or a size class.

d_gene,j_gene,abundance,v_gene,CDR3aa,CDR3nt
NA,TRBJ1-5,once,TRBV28,CASSTPYSGAGGQPQHF,TGTGCCAGCAGTACCCCTTATTCCGGGGCGGGGGGTCAGCCCCAGCATTTT
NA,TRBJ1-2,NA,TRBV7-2,CASSLVGVGYTF,TGTGCCAGCAGCTTAGTGGGGGTGGGCTACACCTTC
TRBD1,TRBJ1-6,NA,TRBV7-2,CASSLAAQGGSPLHF,TGTGCCAGCAGCTTAGCGGCACAGGGGGGTTCACCCCTCCACTTT
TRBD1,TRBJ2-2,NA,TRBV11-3,CASSWTGTGYSGELFF,TGTGCCAGCAGCTGGACCGGGACAGGGTATTCCGGGGAGCTGTTTTTT
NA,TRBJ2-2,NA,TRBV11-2,CASSSGGGFGELFF,TGTGCCAGCAGCTCCGGAGGGGGATTCGGGGAGCTGTTTTTT
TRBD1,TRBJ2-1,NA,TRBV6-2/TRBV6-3,CASSDDRDGHTAQFF,TGTGCCAGCAGTGATGACAGGGACGGTCACACCGCGCAGTTCTTC
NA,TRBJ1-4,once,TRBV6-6,CASSSPGDEKLFF,TGTGCCAGCAGTTCTCCAGGGGATGAAAAACTGTTTTTT
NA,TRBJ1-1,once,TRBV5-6,CAGEGGIGYTEAFF,TGTGCCGGCGAGGGGGGAATCGGGTACACTGAAGCTTTCTTT
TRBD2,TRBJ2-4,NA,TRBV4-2,CASSHELKLSGRAGGIQYF,TGTGCCAGCAGCCATGAACTTAAGTTAAGCGGGAGGGCCGGGGGCATTCAGTACTTC
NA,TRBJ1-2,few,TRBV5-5,CASSWEATIYGYTF,TGTGCCAGCAGCTGGGAGGCAACTATCTATGGCTACACCTTC
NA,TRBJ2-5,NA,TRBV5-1,CASSPGRLQETQYF,TGCGCCAGCAGCCCGGGACGGCTCCAAGAGACCCAGTACTTC
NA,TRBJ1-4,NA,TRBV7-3,CASSSRGLFF,TGTGCCAGCAGCTCGCGGGGGCTGTTTTTT
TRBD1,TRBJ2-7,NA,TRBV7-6,CASSLRTGSKDEQYF,TGTGCCAGCAGCTTAAGGACAGGGAGTAAGGACGAGCAGTACTTC
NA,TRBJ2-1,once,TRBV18,CASSPLSSEQFF,TGTGCCAGCTCACCATTGAGCAGTGAGCAGTTCTTC
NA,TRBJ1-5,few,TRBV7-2,CASSLAGGYSNQPQHF,TGTGCCAGCAGCTTAGCGGGTGGGTATAGCAATCAGCCCCAGCATTTT
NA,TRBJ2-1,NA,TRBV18,CASSPLALQALYNEQFF,TGTGCCAGCTCACCGTTAGCCCTACAAGCTCTCTACAATGAGCAGTTCTTC
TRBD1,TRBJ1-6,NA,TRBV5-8,CASSGGQGRWSPLHF,TGTGCCAGCAGTGGAGGACAGGGGAGATGGTCACCCCTCCACTTT
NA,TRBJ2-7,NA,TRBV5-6,CASSLASQFEQYF,TGTGCCAGCAGCTTGGCATCGCAGTTCGAGCAGTACTTC
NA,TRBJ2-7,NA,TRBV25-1,CASSDLREQYF,TGTGCCAGCAGTGACCTCCGCGAGCAGTACTTC
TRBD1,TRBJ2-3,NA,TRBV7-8,CASSSGTGRDTQYF,TGTGCCAGCAGCTCAGGGACAGGCCGCGATACGCAGTATTTT
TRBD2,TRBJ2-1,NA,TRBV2,CASRAAGSAYNEQFF,TGTGCCAGCAGAGCAGCGGGATCCGCCTACAATGAGCAGTTCTTC
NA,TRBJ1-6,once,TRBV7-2,CASSLLRGGRNSPLHF,TGTGCCAGCAGCTTACTGAGGGGAGGGAGGAATTCACCCCTCCACTTT
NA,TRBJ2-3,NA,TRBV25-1,CASSVGGGEADTQYF,TGTGCCAGCAGTGTAGGCGGGGGCGAAGCAGATACGCAGTATTTT
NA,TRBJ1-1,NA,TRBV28,CASSLRRTEAFF,TGTGCCAGCAGTCTCCGGCGCACTGAAGCTTTCTTT
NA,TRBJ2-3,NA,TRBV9,CASSVQGFGDTQYF,TGTGCCAGCAGCGTTCAGGGATTTGGGGATACGCAGTATTTT
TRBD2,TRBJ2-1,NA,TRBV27,CASSRGAGVRFDEQFF,TGTGCCAGCAGTCGAGGGGCGGGAGTACGGTTTGATGAGCAGTTCTTC
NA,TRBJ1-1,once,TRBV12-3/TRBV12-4,CASRWTGTSEAFF,TGTGCCAGCAGGTGGACCGGGACATCTGAAGCTTTCTTT
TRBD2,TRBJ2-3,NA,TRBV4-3,CASSGLASTDTQYF,TGCGCCAGCAGCGGACTAGCTAGCACAGATACGCAGTATTTT
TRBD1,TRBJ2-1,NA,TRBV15,CATSSGTGDLNEQFF,TGTGCCACCAGCTCCGGGACAGGGGATTTGAATGAGCAGTTCTTC
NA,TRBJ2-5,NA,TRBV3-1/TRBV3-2,CASSQVIWSRKEQETQYF,TGTGCCAGCAGCCAAGTTATTTGGAGCCGCAAGGAACAAGAGACCCAGTACTTC
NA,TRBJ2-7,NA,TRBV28,CATCGLVQYEQYF,TGTGCCACCTGCGGACTGGTTCAGTACGAGCAGTACTTC
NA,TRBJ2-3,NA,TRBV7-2,CASSPRLGSTDTQYF,TGTGCCAGCAGCCCTAGGCTAGGAAGCACAGATACGCAGTATTTT
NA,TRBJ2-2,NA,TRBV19,CASSVQGAYLGDTGELFF,TGTGCCAGTAGTGTACAGGGCGCGTATCTCGGGGACACCGGGGAGCTGTTTTTT
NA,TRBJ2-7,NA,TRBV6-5,CASWGHATYEQYF,TGTGCCAGCTGGGGGCATGCGACCTACGAGCAGTACTTC
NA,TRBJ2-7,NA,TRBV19,CASTPSFRGTYEQYF,TGTGCCAGTACTCCGTCGTTTAGGGGCACCTACGAGCAGTACTTC
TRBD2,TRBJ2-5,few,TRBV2,CASSAKPGLAGGPRETQYF,TGTGCCAGCAGTGCGAAGCCGGGACTAGCGGGAGGGCCACGGGAGACCCAGTACTTC
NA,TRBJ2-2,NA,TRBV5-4,CASSFRAGRGQTGELFF,TGTGCCAGCAGCTTCAGGGCGGGCCGGGGGCAAACCGGGGAGCTGTTTTTT
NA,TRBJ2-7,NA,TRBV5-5,CASSLTGWGRSYEQYF,TGTGCCAGCAGCTTGACAGGGTGGGGAAGATCCTACGAGCAGTACTTC
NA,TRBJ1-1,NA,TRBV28,CASSSLEDSTPMNTEAFF,TGTGCCAGCAGTTCACTTGAGGACAGCACCCCTATGAACACTGAAGCTTTCTTT
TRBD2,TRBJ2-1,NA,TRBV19,CASSSGLAAVSHTYNEQFF,TGTGCCAGTAGTTCTGGACTAGCGGCAGTTTCACATACCTACAATGAGCAGTTCTTC